A single sample gave rise to the 28 T cell receptor beta chains below, sequenced in a study of early T cells in non-severe SARS-CoV-2 infection. TCRdb re-called the 5' RACE reads with MiXCR, one entry per CDR3 protein. This table has 75,000 to 90,000 distinct CDR3 sequences, 10% to 15% appearing once. Source material: whole blood. These receptors were obtained from an adult who was a healthcare worker with PCR-confirmed SARS-CoV-2 infection or an uninfected control (not recorded which).

The V and J genes are TRBV28 and TRBJ2-1; TRBD2 matches 7 bases. Germline V gene lookup returns CDR1 MDHEN and CDR2 SYDVKM. CDR3 length equals 13 residues. As DNA, the CDR3 is TGTGCGTTGCGGGGAGCGGGGTTAAATGAGCAGTTCTTC. Residues: CALRGAGLNEQFF.

This clonotype occurred a few times. J is TRBJ1-4 and V is TRBV4-1; D is ambiguous. Germline V gene sequence: CDR1 MGHRA, CDR2 YSYEKL. Trimming cost V 3 bases and J 4 bases, with 6 bases left between them. This CDR3 has 13 residues. The CDR3 coding sequence is TGCGCCAGCAGCCACCAGAATAATGAAAAACTGTTTTTT. This codes for CASSHQNNEKLFF.

V and J are TRBV15 and TRBJ2-7; no clear D gene. CDR3 length equals 14 residues. V was clipped by 0 bases and J by 3 bases, with 9 bases between them. Looked up from germline, CDR1 is LNHNV and CDR2 is YYDKDF (reference sequence). CDR3 DNA: TGTGCCACCAGCAGAGATTCGCCCGGCTACGAGCAGTACTTC. Translating it yields CATSRDSPGYEQYF.

This clonotype was picked up a small number of times. The rearrangement joins TRBV5-1 to TRBJ1-3, with TRBD1 matching 8 bases. The CDR3 spans 17 residues. Germline assignment: CDR1 SGHRS and CDR2 YFSETQ. The V and J ends lost 0 bases and 2 bases, in that order; junction bases with no gene match: 7. CDR3: CASSLAASDRAGNTIYF. CDR3 nucleotides: TGCGCCAGCAGCTTGGCCGCTTCGGACAGGGCTGGAAACACCATATATTTT.

A few counts support this clonotype. The V call is TRBV12-3 or TRBV12-4, the J call TRBJ1-3; D remains ambiguous. The CDR3 is 15 residues long. V lost 6 bases and J 0 bases, leaving 12 bases between the germline ends. CDR3 sequence: CASSPTQLSGNTIYF. In DNA, the CDR3 is TGTGCCAGCAGCCCGACACAACTCTCTGGAAACACCATATATTTT.

The chain joins TRBV29-1 to TRBJ2-1; 7 bases fit TRBD2. The CDR3 totals 13 residues. Per the germline V gene, CDR1 is SQVTM and CDR2 is ANQGSEA. The J segment lost 6 bases and the V segment lost 7 bases, leaving 9 bases of the junction unmatched. The CDR3 nucleotides read TGCAGCGCGGGACCGGGACTATCCAATGAGCAGTTCTTC. Its protein product is CSAGPGLSNEQFF.

The genes are TRBV11-2 and TRBJ2-1; D ambiguous. The length of the CDR3 is 11 residues. The ends were cut back, 7 bases at V and 9 bases at J, with 10 bases in the middle. Germline lookup yields CDR1 SGHAT and CDR2 FQNNGV. CDR3 coding DNA: TGTGCCAGCACGCCGGGTGTTGAGCAGTTCTTC. This encodes CASTPGVEQFF.

The sample holds many counts of this clonotype. The chain recombines TRBV7-6 with TRBJ2-3, with 11 bases matching TRBD2. J lost 4 bases, V lost 5 bases, and 5 bases had no gene match. The CDR3 runs 15 residues. Germline assignment: CDR1 SGHVS and CDR2 FNYEAQ. The CDR3 DNA follows: TGTGCCAGCAGCGTCTCTAGCGGGGGGCCAGATACGCAGTATTTT. It codes for CASSVSSGGPDTQYF.

This clonotype has ten or more counts. CDR3 sequence (DNA): TGCGCCAGCAGCCCGGGGCTTAGACGGTATACGCAGTATTTT. Translated: CASSPGLRRYTQYF. The chain links TRBV5-1 to TRBJ2-3; either TRBD1 or TRBD2 may fit D (5 bases each). CDR1 and CDR2 (germline): SGHRS, YFSETQ. The CDR3 is 14 amino acids. Trimming cost V 4 bases and J 7 bases, with 16 bases left between them.

This clonotype was observed a few times. The chain joins TRBV7-9 to TRBJ1-4, with TRBD1 as a possible D gene (6 bases). The CDR3 covers 15 residues. Germline values: CDR1 SEHNR, CDR2 FQNEAQ (reference sequence). The germline V and J ends were trimmed by 5 bases and 7 bases, with 17 bases remaining between them. The CDR3 loop is CASSPGDTGGEKLFF. The CDR3, as DNA: TGTGCCAGCAGCCCCGGGGACACTGGCGGTGAAAAACTGTTTTTT.

This clonotype occurred a few times. The chain employs TRBV29-1 and TRBJ2-5, with 8 bases identical to TRBD1. Germline CDR1 SQVTM, CDR2 ANQGSEA. The J segment lost 7 bases and the V segment lost 6 bases, leaving 7 bases of the junction unmatched. The CDR3 is 12 residues long. The CDR3 region has the DNA TGCAGCGTGGACAGGGATAGACGGACCCAGTACTTC. Its protein is CSVDRDRRTQYF.

The V call is TRBV11-2, the J call TRBJ2-1; 8 bases match TRBD1. Trimming removed 7 bases from V and 2 bases from J; junction bases left unmatched: 4. Looked up from germline, CDR1 is SGHAT and CDR2 is FQNNGV. This CDR3 comprises 14 residues. CDR3: CASNRGTAYNEQFF. In nucleotides, the CDR3 is TGTGCCAGCAACAGGGGGACAGCCTACAATGAGCAGTTCTTC.

This clonotype came up a few times. This rearrangement joins TRBV18 to TRBJ2-7, with 9 bases fitting TRBD2. CDR1 is KGHSH, CDR2 LQKENI, per germline. V dropped 4 bases and J dropped 5; count of bases not matched to a gene: 9. CDR3 size: 15 residues. The CDR3 DNA sequence: TGTGCCAGCTCACTTATGCCGGGACTAGCTGACGAGCAGTACTTC. Translation: CASSLMPGLADEQYF.

This clonotype was detected many times. The chain recombines TRBV6-5 with TRBJ1-6; 8 bases agree with TRBD1. The J segment lost 2 bases and the V segment lost 5 bases, leaving 2 bases of the junction unmatched. The germline V gene has CDR1 MNHEY and CDR2 SVGAGI. This CDR3 has 15 residues. CDR3 sequence (DNA): TGTGCCAGCAGTCAGGGGGCCCCCTATAATTCACCCCTCCACTTT. Its translation is CASSQGAPYNSPLHF.

This clonotype occurred many times. The V call is TRBV27, the J call TRBJ2-7; possibly TRBD1 or TRBD2 for D (5 bases each). This CDR3 has 15 amino acids. Germline assignment: CDR1 MNHEY and CDR2 SMNVEV (reference sequence). V was shortened by 6 bases and J by 3 bases, with 18 bases between the two germline ends. The CDR3 loop is CASRNFGANFYEQYF. The CDR3 nucleotides read TGTGCCAGCAGAAATTTCGGGGCCAATTTCTACGAGCAGTACTTC.

The V and J genes are TRBV9 and TRBJ2-7; TRBD2 agrees at 7 bases. This CDR3 spans 13 amino acids. J lost 6 bases, V lost 4 bases, and 7 bases had no gene match. Looked up from germline, CDR1 is SGDLS and CDR2 is YYNGEE. The CDR3 reads CASSRRESSEQYF. The DNA for the CDR3 is TGTGCCAGCAGCAGGCGGGAGAGTAGCGAGCAGTACTTC.

This clonotype has only a few counts. The chain combines TRBV3-1 with TRBJ1-4; D is possibly TRBD1 (6 bases). This CDR3 has 14 amino acids. V lost 2 bases to trimming and J lost 7 bases, with 11 bases between them. CDR1 is LGHDT, CDR2 YNNKEL, per germline (reference sequence). The CDR3 DNA reads as TGTGCCAGCAGCCAACGGGGGCTCAGTGAAAAACTGTTTTTT. Translating it yields CASSQRGLSEKLFF.

This clonotype was seen more than once but under ten times. This chain links TRBV5-1 with TRBJ2-3; no clear D gene. The germline V gene has CDR1 SGHRS and CDR2 YFSETQ. Trimming left V 0 bases short and J 2 bases short, with 13 bases between. CDR3 length: 16 amino acids. CDR3 nucleotide sequence: TGCGCCAGCAGCTTGGAGATGGGAATACCCACAGATACGCAGTATTTT. Protein product: CASSLEMGIPTDTQYF.

There are many counts of this clonotype. The V gene is TRBV29-1, the J gene TRBJ2-5; 9 nucleotides agree with TRBD2. This CDR3 comprises 12 residues. Per germline, CDR1 SQVTM and CDR2 ANQGSEA. The ends lost 3 bases at V and 6 bases at J; junction bases unmatched: 2. The CDR3 is CSVDAGGKTQYF. CDR3 nucleotide sequence: TGCAGCGTTGATGCGGGAGGGAAGACCCAGTACTTC.

This clonotype was seen many times. The chain recombines TRBV15 with TRBJ2-7, with 9 bases lining up with TRBD1. The CDR3 contains 16 residues. In germline, CDR1 is LNHNV, CDR2 YYDKDF (reference sequence). The ends lost 1 base at V and 0 bases at J; junction bases unmatched: 4. CDR3 residues: CATSRAGQGYSYEQYF. The CDR3 DNA is TGTGCCACCAGCAGAGCCGGACAGGGGTACTCCTACGAGCAGTACTTC.

The chain is built from TRBV27 and TRBJ1-1, with TRBD1 identical over 8 bases. V was clipped by 4 bases and J by 5 bases; unmatched bases: 9. This CDR3 region has 15 residues. The V gene's germline CDR1 is MNHEY and CDR2 SMNVEV (reference sequence). The CDR3 loop reads CASSSRDRWPTEAFF. The CDR3 DNA sequence: TGTGCCAGCAGTTCCCGGGACAGGTGGCCAACTGAAGCTTTCTTT.

This clonotype was found many times. The rearrangement links TRBV27 to TRBJ2-1; the D is unclear. CDR3 length: 13 residues. Germline CDR1 is MNHEY and CDR2 is SMNVEV (reference sequence). V was cut by 1 base and J by 8 bases, with 9 bases left in between. This CDR3 reads CASSLFLGHEQFF. The DNA for the CDR3 is TGTGCCAGCAGTTTATTTCTAGGCCATGAGCAGTTCTTC.

This chain links TRBV7-2 with TRBJ2-1; TRBD2 matches at 9 bases. Trimming at V came to 2 bases and at J to 9 bases, leaving 11 bases not matched to a gene. CDR1 is SGHTA and CDR2 is FQGNSA in the germline V gene. The CDR3 totals 16 residues. CDR3 coding DNA: TGTGCCAGCAGCTTAATCTTTAGCGGGGGCTTTGGTGAGCAGTTCTTC. Translation: CASSLIFSGGFGEQFF.

This chain connects TRBV6-2 or TRBV6-3 to TRBJ2-1, with D possibly matching TRBD1 (5 bases). The germline CDR1 and CDR2 sequences are MNHEY and SVGEGT. This CDR3 comprises 16 residues. Trimming cost V 7 bases and J 3 bases, with 19 bases left between them. CDR3 residues: CASTGQGGADYNEQFF. The CDR3 region has the DNA TGTGCCAGCACCGGTCAGGGTGGGGCCGACTACAATGAGCAGTTCTTC.

There are a few counts of this clonotype. The rearrangement uses TRBV5-1 and TRBJ2-3; the D call may be TRBD1 or TRBD2 (5 bases each). Germline assignment: CDR1 SGHRS and CDR2 YFSETQ. V dropped 0 bases and J dropped 0 bases, with 8 bases sitting between them. This CDR3 contains 15 residues. CDR3 DNA: TGCGCCAGCAGCTTGGCGTGGGGGAGCACAGATACGCAGTATTTT. Translating gives CASSLAWGSTDTQYF.

This clonotype has a single count. The V and J genes are TRBV19 and TRBJ1-5, with a weak D call TRBD1 (5 bases). V was cut by 4 bases and J by 8 bases, with 12 bases left in between. The germline gives CDR1 LNHDA, CDR2 SQIVND (reference sequence). The CDR3 length is 13 residues. The CDR3 sequence: CASSRDRWEPQHF. CDR3 nucleotides: TGTGCCAGTAGTAGGGACCGTTGGGAGCCCCAGCATTTT. The full variable domain, rest sourced from reference TRBV19 and TRBJ1-5, is DGGITQSPKYLFRKEGQNVTLSCEQNLNHDAMYWYRQDPGQGLRLIYYSQIVNDFQKGDIAEGYSVSREKKESFPLTVTSAQKNPTAFYLCASSRDRWEPQHFGDGTRLSIL.

This clonotype occurred a few times. This chain links TRBV10-1 with TRBJ2-7, with a possible D match to TRBD1 (5 bases). The CDR3 loop spans 14 amino acids. Germline CDR1 reads WNHNN; CDR2 reads SYGVQD (reference sequence). Trimming removed 3 bases at V and 0 bases at J, with 9 bases between. CDR3 loop: CASSDREGSYEQYF. The CDR3 DNA follows: TGCGCCAGCAGTGACAGGGAAGGCTCCTACGAGCAGTACTTC.

This clonotype was counted many times. The chain is built from TRBV4-3 and TRBJ2-3, with 14 bases lining up with TRBD2. The trim removed 4 bases at V and 5 bases at J, leaving 8 bases unmatched. The CDR3 consists of 17 residues. Germline CDR1 and CDR2: LGHNA and YSLEER. CDR3 in amino acids: CASSRGTSGSRIDTQYF. The CDR3 bases are TGCGCCAGCAGCCGGGGGACTAGCGGGAGTCGAATAGATACGCAGTATTTT.